This record covers a single T cell receptor beta chain. As yet, its antigen is unknown. The germline V gene encodes CDR1 MNHEY and CDR2 SVGEGT. V was clipped by 0 bases and J by 10 bases, with 15 bases between them. The CDR3 totals 14 residues. These data are taken from a study of T cell responses to AZD1222 COVID-19 vaccine. About the study: Analysis merged second doses at about 4 or about 12 weeks. Study results and limitations: Reportedly, close to half of spike-specific TCRs are directed against unmutated variant regions.

The repertoire was sequenced with immunoSEQ multiplex PCR; TCRdb's copy has only in-frame clones and lacks some. This table holds about 130,000 clones, about 89% found once. The sample was peripheral blood, taken on day 0 of AZD1222 vaccination. This chain connects TRBV6-2 or TRBV6-3 to TRBJ1-1; D is ambiguous. This sequence was found in an adult in good health. This CDR3 is CASSYSIGGSAAFF. The CDR3 nucleotides are TGTGCCAGCAGTTACTCGATAGGAGGGAGTGCAGCTTTCTTT.